This TCR beta chain came from a study of T cells in Graves' hyperthyroidism and ophthalmopathy. The study's findings and limits: Most thyroid clonotypes that were expanded above 0.001 also turned up in blood. Ophthalmopathy prediction by the model preceded onset by a median about 6 months.

Amplification of TCR beta CDR3 regions used RNA as the template. A first-round RT-PCR of the TCR CDR3 used the HTBI primer set. TCRdb re-called the multiplex PCR reads through MiXCR, storing one row per CDR3 protein. The sample shows some 300,000 distinct CDR3 sequences, less than 15% of them seen only once. V was cut by 0 bases and J by 1 base, with 11 bases left in between. Germline V gives CDR1 SGHDT, CDR2 YYEEEE. CDR3 size: 16 residues. Of note for this clonotype: Its target is not known.

It was at first hyperthyroidism diagnosis, before any ophthalmopathy symptoms, that the blood sample was taken. PBMCs were obtained from 10 ml fresh peripheral blood. The chain links TRBV5-6 to TRBJ1-3, with D uncertain. Source material: blood. The receptor was isolated from a woman younger than 45 with Graves' hyperthyroidism that later progressed to Graves' ophthalmopathy. CDR3: CASSLVGVSSGNTIYF. The CDR3 DNA is TGTGCCAGCAGCTTGGTTGGGGTCTCGTCTGGAAACACCATATATTTT.